The 23 T cell receptor beta chains below come from one sample, sequenced in a study of blood T cells in healthy people across ages. A second PCR, run for roughly 6 to 11 cycles, used a sample-barcoded 5' primer plus a J-beta primer mix. One entry per CDR3 protein, called by TCRdb with MiXCR from the 5' RACE reads. Of hundreds of thousands of distinct CDR3 sequences in the sample, 40% to 50% were seen once. Sequenced input: blood. The receptors stem from an elderly man in good health.

V is TRBV7-9 and J is TRBJ2-1; perhaps TRBD1 as D (6 bases). CDR3 size: 14 residues. Trimming took off 3 bases at V and 8 bases at J, with 14 bases between the two ends. Germline V gives CDR1 SEHNR, CDR2 FQNEAQ (reference sequence). CDR3 amino acids: CASSFRGAEHEQFF. For the CDR3, the DNA is TGTGCCAGCAGCTTCAGGGGCGCAGAGCATGAGCAGTTCTTC.

The chain links TRBV2 to TRBJ2-5; D uncertain. The DNA matches TRBJ2-7 better at its end, which makes the J call doubtful. The CDR3 sequence is 14 residues long. CDR1 SNHLY and CDR2 FYNNEI come from the germline V gene. Here the CDR3 DNA reads TGTGCCAGCAGTGAAATCGGCTCCCGGAACGAGCAGTACTTC. Encoded protein: CASSEIGSRNEQYF.

The chain has TRBV7-2 and TRBJ2-5; the match to TRBD2 covers 7 bases. Germline CDR1 and CDR2: SGHTA and FQGNSA. Losses at the gene ends were 1 base for V and 1 base for J; bases not matched to a gene: 9. The CDR3 covers 17 residues. The DNA of the CDR3 is TGTGCCAGCAGCTTAGGCCGCTACGGGACTATCCAAGAGACCCAGTACTTC. Translating gives CASSLGRYGTIQETQYF.

The genes are TRBV7-2 and TRBJ2-5, with no clear D. V was trimmed by 4 bases and J by 11 bases, leaving 23 bases between them. This CDR3 is built from 15 residues. Per germline, CDR1 SGHTA and CDR2 FQGNSA. The CDR3 region has the DNA TGTGCCAGCAGCTCCGGACGCCCTGGATACAATGAGCAGTACTTC. Protein product: CASSSGRPGYNEQYF.

This clonotype showed up just a few times. This chain links TRBV7-2 with TRBJ2-7; 9 nucleotides match TRBD2. V shed 6 bases, J shed 3 bases, and the junction held 6 bases outside the gene matches. The CDR3 runs to 14 residues. Germline values: CDR1 SGHTA, CDR2 FQGNSA. In DNA form, the CDR3 reads TGTGCCAGCAGAGAGGGACTAGCAGTCTACGAGCAGTACTTC. Its protein is CASREGLAVYEQYF.

This clonotype was counted at least ten times. This chain joins TRBV9 and TRBJ2-3; D unclear. Trimming pared 5 bases from V and 1 base from J, leaving 8 bases between. CDR3 length: 13 residues. Per germline, CDR1 SGDLS and CDR2 YYNGEE. The CDR3 loop reads CASSRQGTDTQYF. Here the CDR3 DNA reads TGTGCCAGCAGTCGGCAGGGCACAGATACGCAGTATTTT.

The chain uses TRBV5-1 and TRBJ2-5; 8 bases are a match to TRBD1. CDR3 length equals 14 residues. The J segment lost 2 bases and the V segment lost 4 bases, leaving 4 bases of the junction unmatched. The V gene's germline CDR1 is SGHRS and CDR2 YFSETQ. DNA for the CDR3: TGCGCCAGCAGCGAAGGACAGGGACAAGAGACCCAGTACTTC. As protein: CASSEGQGQETQYF.

This clonotype is a singleton in its sample. The rearrangement links TRBV7-2 to TRBJ2-7, with D possibly TRBD2 on 6 matching bases. The CDR3 has 18 residues. Trimming took off 2 bases at V and 5 bases at J, with 25 bases between the two ends. CDR1 SGHTA and CDR2 FQGNSA come from the germline V gene. The CDR3 coding sequence is TGTGCCAGCAGCTTATACGGGGGACTCGGGACTTACGGTAACGAGCAGTACTTC. As protein: CASSLYGGLGTYGNEQYF.

Many counts were recorded for this clonotype. V and J are TRBV6-5 and TRBJ2-3, with a tentative D call TRBD2 (6 bases). Germline V gene sequence: CDR1 MNHEY, CDR2 SVGAGI. This CDR3 has 15 residues. V was trimmed by 7 bases and J by 1 base, leaving 15 bases between them. CDR3 DNA sequence: TGTGCCAGCACCCGTAGCGGAGACCGCACAGATACGCAGTATTTT. It codes for CASTRSGDRTDTQYF.

This chain uses TRBV12-3 or TRBV12-4 with TRBJ2-5; D uncertain. The CDR3 is 11 residues long. V gave up 8 bases and J gave up 5 bases, with 9 bases separating them. Written as DNA, the CDR3 is TGTGCCAGCCGGACCTACGAGACCCAGTACTTC. Protein: CASRTYETQYF.

The gene calls are TRBV9 and TRBJ1-1; no clear D gene. CDR3 length: 13 residues. CDR1 and CDR2 from the germline V gene are SGDLS and YYNGEE. Trimming cost V 3 bases and J 1 base, with 7 bases left between them. CDR3 in amino acids: CASSGAANTEAFF. CDR3 DNA: TGTGCCAGCAGCGGAGCGGCGAACACTGAAGCTTTCTTT.

The chain uses TRBV20-1 and TRBJ1-4, with D unresolved. CDR1 is DFQATT and CDR2 is SNEGSKA in the germline V gene (reference sequence). V gave up 3 bases and J gave up 8 bases, with 19 bases separating them. The CDR3 has 15 residues. In DNA form, the CDR3 reads TGCAGTGCTAGTCATGGAAGCAGGCTCGGAGAAAAACTGTTTTTT. It specifies CSASHGSRLGEKLFF.

In this sample, this clonotype turned up a few times. The chain employs TRBV12-3 or TRBV12-4 and TRBJ2-6; D is undetermined. Trimming cost V 7 bases and J 0 bases, with 13 bases left between them. The CDR3 length is 16 residues. CDR3 nucleotides: TGTGCCAGCACCAGTTCCCTGGGCTCTGGGGCCAACGTCCTGACTTTC. Its protein product is CASTSSLGSGANVLTF.

As for this clonotype: Its ends do not fully match the called genes, so a read error is possible. This rearrangement joins TRBV29-1 to TRBJ2-1, with 9 bases that match TRBD1. CDR1 and CDR2 (germline): SQVTM, ANQGSEA. The CDR3 is 12 residues long. The CDR3 DNA follows: TGCATCGTTGGACAGGGGAACAATGAGCAGTTCTTC. Translated, it gives CIVGQGNNEQFF.

The chain combines TRBV7-2 with TRBJ1-1; unclear D gene. V was trimmed by 1 base and J by 7 bases, leaving 7 bases between them. The CDR3 is 12 amino acids. In germline, CDR1 is SGHTA, CDR2 FQGNSA. This chain's CDR3 is CASSLGQSEAFF. The DNA of the CDR3 is TGTGCCAGCAGCTTAGGTCAGAGTGAAGCTTTCTTT.

This chain uses TRBV25-1 with TRBJ1-2; D possibly corresponds to TRBD1 (6 bases). This CDR3 comprises 14 residues. Trimming shortened V by 2 bases and J by 7 bases, and 14 bases separated the two germline ends. Per germline, CDR1 MGHDK and CDR2 SYGVNS. CDR3 DNA: TGTGCCAGCAGTGAAGCCTGGGACAATGCTGGCTACACCTTC. Its translation: CASSEAWDNAGYTF.

Points on this clonotype: One base away lies a much larger clone, so this may be a sequencing read error. The rearrangement uses TRBV6-6 and TRBJ2-1; a weak D match, TRBD1 (5 bases). V dropped 6 bases and J dropped 8 bases, with 11 bases sitting between them. The CDR3 spans 12 residues. Germline V lookup: CDR1 MNHNY, CDR2 SVGAGI (reference sequence). DNA of the CDR3: TGTGCCAGCAGCTGGACACGGGATGAGCAGTTCTTC. This translates into CASSWTRDEQFF.

The genes are TRBV4-2 and TRBJ2-1; 8 bases align to TRBD2. From germline, CDR1 is LGHNA and CDR2 YNFKEQ. Germline trimming cut 3 bases from V and 5 bases from J; bases unmatched to any gene: 9. This CDR3 has 16 amino acids. Here the CDR3 reads CASSHILAELNNEQFF. The CDR3 nucleotides read TGTGCCAGCAGCCATATACTAGCGGAGCTAAACAATGAGCAGTTCTTC.

This sequence joins TRBV5-1 and TRBJ1-6; D remains ambiguous. Germline values: CDR1 SGHRS, CDR2 YFSETQ. V was shortened by 6 bases and J by 6 bases, with 13 bases between the two germline ends. CDR3 size: 14 residues. DNA of the CDR3: TGCGCCAGCACCCTAGGAGGACTTAATTCACCCCTCCACTTT. This sequence encodes CASTLGGLNSPLHF. The whole variable domain, remainder taken from reference TRBV5-1 and TRBJ1-6, is KAGVTQTPRYLIKTRGQQVTLSCSPISGHRSVSWYQQTPGQGLQFLFEYFSETQRNKGNFPGRFSGRQFSNSRSEMNVSTLELGDSALYLCASTLGGLNSPLHFGNGTRLTVT.

This chain joins TRBV21-1 and TRBJ2-7; TRBD2 is the table's D call and was not checked against the DNA. TRBV21-1 is flagged as a pseudogene. The CDR3 is made up of 13 amino acids. The CDR3 region is CASVLKLGEEQYF. The CDR3 region has the DNA TGTGCCAGTGTCCTAAAACTAGGGGAAGAGCAGTACTTC.

This clonotype has a handful of counts. V gene TRBV20-1 combines with J gene TRBJ2-7; 8 nucleotides match TRBD2. Losses at the gene ends were 8 bases for V and 4 bases for J; bases not matched to a gene: 4. This CDR3 is built from 11 residues. CDR1 DFQATT and CDR2 SNEGSKA come from the germline V gene (reference sequence). CDR3 DNA sequence: TGCAGTAGCGGGAGTTGGTACGAGCAGTACTTC. Residues: CSSGSWYEQYF.

The rearrangement uses TRBV7-9 and TRBJ2-7; D is uncertain. Germline CDR1 and CDR2: SEHNR and FQNEAQ (reference sequence). Trimming stripped 5 bases from V and 1 base from J, with 12 bases between. This CDR3 is 14 amino acids long. CDR3 DNA sequence: TGTGCCAGCAGCGGGCTATGGGGTTCCTACGAGCAGTACTTC. Translating it yields CASSGLWGSYEQYF.

This chain joins TRBV6-2 or TRBV6-3 and TRBJ1-5; TRBD1 might be the D (6 bases). Germline values: CDR1 MNHEY, CDR2 SVGEGT. Trimming left V 7 bases short and J 1 base short, with 11 bases between. The CDR3 contains 14 residues. DNA for the CDR3: TGTGCCAGCAAATGGACAGAAAGCAATCAGCCCCAGCATTTT. Its translation: CASKWTESNQPQHF.